This T cell receptor (beta chain) comes out of a study of shared clonotypes between healthy human individuals (dated by TCRdb to 2020 to 2022). About the full investigation: The cohort comprised two women and a few men aged 18 to 49 years. The study deeply sequenced blood TCR repertoires of five healthy adults to estimate repertoire size and the extent of clonotype sharing between individuals. Libraries were prepared and TCR repertoires were sequenced by different laboratories using diverse techniques, in order to increase sequencing depth and limit assay-specific biases. For each donor, CD4 naive and CD4 memory were each run on three plates, CD8 naive on two plates, and CD8 memory on one plate. Each donor's leukapheresis produced roughly between roughly 0.85 and 9 billion PBMCs. The paper's findings and limits, for the study overall: Pairwise subsampling indicated that sequencing depth was expected to affect the degree of clonotype sharing among donors. Compared with non-shared clonotypes, clonotypes shared by all four sorted-subset donors had higher generation probabilities. Incomplete sequencing was indicated by rarefaction of sorted-subset datasets, despite the large sequencing depth. Only blood was sampled, and tissue TCR repertoires likely differ from those in blood. Sharing across a few donors was observed for around 5% of naive CD4, around 3.5% of naive CD8, over 2% of memory CD4, and less than 0.45% of memory CD8 clonotypes. The small number of donors limited the genetic and exposure-history diversity represented. Larger estimated clonotype richness was generally found for naive subsets than for memory subsets.

The CDR3 sequence holds 13 residues, the cysteine and phenylalanine included. The entry retains the CDR3 DNA only, 39 bases that are in frame from base 1. Trimming takes 8 bases from V and 2 bases from J, and the germline ends sit 16 bases apart. CDR1 and CDR2, per the germline V gene, are SQVTM and ANQGSEA. The donors were healthy, HIV-negative adults with no recently reported acute infections or vaccinations. Only Caucasian adults living in Nashville, Tennessee, USA were represented among the donors. CD4+ T cells were enriched by magnetic negative selection, after which naive cells were positively selected on CD45RA and the negative fraction was taken as the memory subset. After blood collection by leukapheresis, PBMCs were isolated using Ficoll-Histopaque density gradient centrifugation and then cryopreserved in the vapor phase of liquid nitrogen. Analytical flow cytometry was used to check the purity and quantity of every magnetically sorted T cell population. Each sorted fraction had its genomic DNA isolated and then quantified by UV absorbance on a Nanodrop 2000c.

Worth noting for this clone: What this receptor recognizes is not known. No base quality information exists; no much larger clone differs at one position.

Using the deep immunoSEQ assay, TCR CDR3 regions were amplified from genomic DNA by multiplex PCR. For each cell subset, the extracted genomic DNA was distributed evenly across all wells of several immunoSEQ 96-well plates, and each plate served as one replicate. For sorted subsets, about 200 ng genomic DNA, equal to tens of thousands of T cell genomes, was loaded into each replicate PCR. Purified libraries were quantified with a Qubit 3.0 fluorometer, sized on a Bioanalyzer 2100, and re-quantified with the KAPA Library Quantification kit. Every immunoSEQ 96-well plate was sequenced on a dedicated single-read 150-cycle Illumina NextSeq 550 flow cell. Under the source paper's analysis protocol: Because only junctional sequences without quality scores were contained in the immunoSEQ output, filtering matching that applied to full-length reads could not be performed. To assign V/J genes and CDR3, sequences were annotated using PyIR, a Python wrapper for IgBLAST v1.9, with IMGT germline references. Reads were filtered out if the reads had weak V/J assignments (E-value above 1e-6), no CDR3, stop codons, out-of-frame junctions, or ambiguous translated residues. V3J clonotypes were defined by identical inferred V gene, J gene, and CDR3 amino acid sequence. Percentage overlap between repertoires was calculated by dividing the number of shared unique clonotypes by the size of the smaller repertoire. Repertoire richness was assessed with RTK rarefaction, the Chao1 estimator, and Recon v2.1 estimates of unobserved clonotypes. Generation probabilities for all TCRbeta clonotypes obtained by the gDNA method from a handful of donors were computed using OLGA. This is the immuneACCESS table as TCRdb keeps it, with only in-frame sequences that have V and J called. A part of the clones is gone; compared with another copy, unresolved V genes explain less than half, and the rest is unexplained. D and trimming come from the DNA, and the V and J calls and clone size come from that table. The sample records approximately 1.4 million clones, around 98% of which are singletons. The ten largest clones take up about 0.45% of the sample.

This receptor was taken from a man aged 25-45 years in good health. The sequence is built from TRBV29-1 and TRBJ2-7, with no reliable assignment of the D segment. The specimen sequenced was naive CD4+ T cells sorted from blood. Sample cell subset or site, as interpreted from the label and publication: CD45RA+ positively selected. The CDR3 amino acid sequence is: CSSELQTPYEQYF. In nucleotide form, the sequence is TGCAGCTCGGAGTTACAAACTCCCTACGAGCAGTACTTC.